The present T cell receptor beta chain was sequenced within a study of blood T cell repertoires in COVID-19. Overall study context: The samples span acute and convalescent COVID-19 from the United States, Italy and Spain. T cells, B-cell-depleted T cells, or PBMCs supplied cDNA or gDNA.

Per the original methods: Amplification from reference gene primers served as the basis for estimated nucleated cell counts. Generated by immunoSEQ multiplex PCR, the TCRdb table keeps only in-frame clones and is missing some. V, J and clone size were drawn from that table, and D and trimming were deduced from the DNA. Of about 160,000 clones in the sample, about 88% were seen once. The TCR comes from a middle-aged man with acute or convalescent COVID-19. What was sequenced was peripheral blood.

The CDR3 here is CASSPWGEVRTEAFF. CDR3 nucleotides: TGTGCCAGCAGTCCCTGGGGGGAGGTGAGGACTGAAGCTTTCTTT. The V and J genes are TRBV6-5 and TRBJ1-1; weak D call: TRBD1 (5 bases). Trimming took 5 bases from V and 5 from J, leaving 18 bases between them. The germline V gene encodes CDR1 MNHEY and CDR2 SVGAGI. This CDR3 is built from 15 residues.